This T cell receptor beta chain was captured in a study of tumour-infiltrating T cells in Burkitt lymphoma. Study-level information: All epidemiological Burkitt lymphoma subtypes were represented in the cohort. Survival, overall and progression-free, tracked with productive clonality.

In germline, CDR1 is SGHNT, CDR2 YYREEE (reference sequence). Trimming left V 4 bases short and J 10 bases short, with 18 bases between. The CDR3 sequence is 14 residues long. The table came from immunoSEQ multiplex PCR; TCRdb's copy has only in-frame clones and leaves some out. The table includes under 1,500 clones, approximately 99% detected once. The sample consisted of tumor tissue. The rearrangement uses TRBV5-4 and TRBJ1-5; weak D call: TRBD1 (5 bases). The clonotype comes from a human donor with Burkitt lymphoma. CDR3 coding DNA: TGTGCCAGCAGCGATTGGGACCGGCAGGAACCCCAGCATTTT. Amino acids: CASSDWDRQEPQHF.